This T cell receptor (beta chain) appears in the sequencing data of a study of T-cell memory formation after mild COVID-19. The overall study: Clustering of TCRs was largely donor specific. Overall study findings and caveats: There was no confirmation that second-wave clones peaking on day 37 were SARS-CoV-2 specific. Researchers report contracting CD4+ clones mostly in CM and EM, with CD8+ clones in EMRA.

Researchers used 5'RACE with constant-segment primers to make TCR alpha and TCR beta cDNA libraries that carry sample barcodes and UMIs. Using its own MiXCR run on the 5' RACE reads, TCRdb lists one record per CDR3 protein. The table shows 400,000 to 500,000 distinct CDR3 sequences, with around 19% occurring only once. Germline CDR1 reads SNHLY; CDR2 reads FYNNEI. This CDR3 is 13 amino acids long. Trimming cost V 6 bases and J 4 bases, with 13 bases left between them. In its sample, this clonotype was seen a few times. What it recognizes is unknown. The chain recombines TRBV2 with TRBJ2-7; D unresolved. The sample taken for sequencing was PBMCs or a T cell subset sorted from them (not recorded which). The receptor comes from an adult woman who had mild COVID-19 (a few samples of this study predate the infection). Cell type and time point are not known. The CDR3 nucleotides read TGTGCCAGCAGCCCCCAAGGTTTATACGAGCAGTACTTC. Amino acid sequence: CASSPQGLYEQYF.